This T cell receptor beta chain was retrieved from a study of shared clonotypes between healthy human individuals. Study-wide results and caveats: Inspection by rarefaction showed sorted-subset sequencing to be incomplete despite large depth. Clonotypes not shared had lower generation probabilities than those common to all four donors.

Naive CD8 cells were CD45RO-negative, positively selected for CCR7, excluding terminally differentiated effector memory CD45RA+ cells. Authors' data handling: Owing to the provision of junction-only sequences devoid of quality scores by immunoSEQ, filtering differed. The assay was immunoSEQ multiplex PCR, and TCRdb's table has in-frame clones only and misses some. That table gives V, J and clone size, and the DNA gave D and trimming. The sample has around 2.1 million clones; more than 85% are singletons. V was shortened by 6 bases and J by 6 bases, with 24 bases between the two germline ends. The CDR3 covers 16 residues. CDR1 is SGHAT, CDR2 FQNNGV, per germline. Turning to this clone: The antigen remains unidentified.

The chain is built from TRBV11-2 and TRBJ2-7; D call uncertain. The source is a man aged 18 to 30 in good health. Some clones in this sample may be carry-over from other donors' samples. The source material was naive CD8+ T cells from PBMCs. The CDR3 loop is CASSLDRRSLLLEQYF. The CDR3 bases are TGTGCCAGCAGTCTAGATCGCAGGAGCCTCCTACTCGAGCAGTACTTC.